Detailed here is one T cell receptor beta chain. Its antigen is unknown. Deletions cut 1 base from V and 6 bases from J, with 13 bases between. Germline V lookup: CDR1 SGHTA, CDR2 FQGTGA. The CDR3 is 14 residues long. The sample originates from a study of PD-1 blockade in classical Hodgkin lymphoma. Here immunoSEQ multiplex PCR was the method, and the copy in TCRdb shows in-frame clones only, minus some. This repertoire shows 30,000 or so clones, 86% found once; its top ten account for 0.4% to 0.5%. The study's findings and limits: Reasons behind the repertoire differences stay unclear, perhaps disease activity or earlier therapy.

Time point here: cycle 4 day 1 (C4D1), after 5 to 7 weeks of nivolumab. No patient escaped relapse after autologous stem cell transplantation, and brentuximab vedotin exposure varied. Magnetic negative selection was used to purify CD4+ T cells from PBMCs that had been thawed. The best responses consisted of complete response, partial response or progressive disease. Sequences were derived from CD4+ T cells from blood, sampled before the fourth cycle of nivolumab. The receptor's source is a human donor with classical Hodgkin lymphoma. The chain employs TRBV7-3 and TRBJ2-7, with D maybe TRBD2 (7 bases). CDR3 region: CASSLNGGLGEQYF. CDR3 in DNA: TGTGCCAGCAGCTTAAACGGGGGGCTGGGCGAGCAGTACTTC.